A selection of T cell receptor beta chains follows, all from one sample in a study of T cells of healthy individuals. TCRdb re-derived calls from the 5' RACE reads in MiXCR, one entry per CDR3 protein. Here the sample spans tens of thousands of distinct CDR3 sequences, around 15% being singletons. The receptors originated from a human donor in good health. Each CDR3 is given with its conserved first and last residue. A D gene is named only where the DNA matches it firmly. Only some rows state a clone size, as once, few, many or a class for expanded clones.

TGTGCCAGCAGCCCGCTGCCCAAAGAGACCCAGTACTTC	CASSPLPKETQYF	TRBJ2-5	TRBV5-4	.	many
TGTGCCAGCAGTTTAACTCCTGGGACCCAAGAGACCCAGTACTTC	CASSLTPGTQETQYF	TRBJ2-5	TRBV28	.	.
TGCGCCAGCAGCCAAGGACTAGCGGGAGATAGTGAGCAGTTCTTC	CASSQGLAGDSEQFF	TRBJ2-1	TRBV4-3	TRBD2	.
TGTGCCAGCAGCTTATTCTACGAGCAGTACTTC	CASSLFYEQYF	TRBJ2-7	TRBV7-9	.	.
TGTGCCAGCAGCTTACCCGGGACAGGGGTTCAGCCCCAGCATTTT	CASSLPGTGVQPQHF	TRBJ1-5	TRBV7-8	TRBD1	.
TGCAGTGCTCCACTAGCGGGAGGTGGTGAGCAGTTCTTC	CSAPLAGGGEQFF	TRBJ2-1	TRBV20-1	TRBD2	many
TGTGCCAGCAGCTTAGGTTCCAGGGTGTTCCAAGAGACCCAGTACTTC	CASSLGSRVFQETQYF	TRBJ2-5	TRBV7-9	.	few
TGTGCCAGCAGCCAAGATTTATTGAACACTGAAGCTTTCTTT	CASSQDLLNTEAFF	TRBJ1-1	TRBV3-1	.	.
TGTGCCAGCAGCCTCGGGACAGGGGCGGCTAATGAAAAACTGTTTTTT	CASSLGTGAANEKLFF	TRBJ1-4	TRBV7-9	TRBD1	.
TGTGCCAGCAGCCCCCTGGTGAACACTGAAGCTTTCTTT	CASSPLVNTEAFF	TRBJ1-1	TRBV12-3/TRBV12-4	.	.
TGCGCCAGCAGCTGGGGTCAGGGATATGGCTACACCTTC	CASSWGQGYGYTF	TRBJ1-2	TRBV5-1	.	many
TGTGCCAGCAGTGCGGCCCGCCCCTACGAGCAGTACTTC	CASSAARPYEQYF	TRBJ2-7	TRBV25-1	.	.
TGCAGTGCTAGACCGGGGCCCGTTCCCTACAATGAGCAGTTCTTC	CSARPGPVPYNEQFF	TRBJ2-1	TRBV20-1	.	many
TGCAGTGCTAGCCCCGAGAACCGGAACACTGAAGCTTTCTTT	CSASPENRNTEAFF	TRBJ1-1	TRBV20-1	.	.
TGTGCCAGCAGTACTAAACGGAATCCCCTCCACTTT	CASSTKRNPLHF	TRBJ1-6	TRBV12-3/TRBV12-4	.	few
TGCGCCAGCAGCCAAGGCCTACATACTTTATACGAGCAGTACTTC	CASSQGLHTLYEQYF	TRBJ2-7	TRBV4-3	.	.
TGTGCCAGCACCGGGGCGGGTCAGAACACTGAAGCTTTCTTT	CASTGAGQNTEAFF	TRBJ1-1	TRBV2	.	few
TGTGCCAGCAGCTCGCCTAAGGGGGATCCCGGTACGCAGTATTTT	CASSSPKGDPGTQYF	TRBJ2-3	TRBV7-9	.	few
TGCGCCAGCAGCCAAGGGCGAGGCAGGGGGCCTGGTGAAAAACTGTTTTTT	CASSQGRGRGPGEKLFF	TRBJ1-4	TRBV4-1	TRBD1	.
TGCGCCAGCAGCCAAGATTCCCGACTGGGGAGAGGGGAGCAGTACTTC	CASSQDSRLGRGEQYF	TRBJ2-7	TRBV4-3	.	many
TGTGCCAGCAGTTTACAAGGAGGGACAACTAATGAAAAACTGTTTTTT	CASSLQGGTTNEKLFF	TRBJ1-4	TRBV12-3/TRBV12-4	.	.
TGTGCCAGCTCACCGACCTCAGGGTGGGAGACCCAGTACTTC	CASSPTSGWETQYF	TRBJ2-5	TRBV18	.	.
TGTGCCAGCAGCTTCCCAGATACGCAGTATTTT	CASSFPDTQYF	TRBJ2-3	TRBV11-2	.	.
TGTGCCAGCAGCTTTGGGACAGGGTTTTCCACCGGGGAGCTGTTTTTT	CASSFGTGFSTGELFF	TRBJ2-2	TRBV7-8	TRBD1	medium-sized
TGTGCCAGCAGCTCCCCAGGAGCGGGGGGTCGGCACAATGAGCAGTTCTTC	CASSSPGAGGRHNEQFF	TRBJ2-1	TRBV7-9	TRBD2	.
TGTGCCAGCAGCCCCCTCGCACTAGCTAACTATGGCTACACCTTC	CASSPLALANYGYTF	TRBJ1-2	TRBV7-9	.	many
TGCAGTGCGTTTGGGGCTTTCGAGGGCAATGAGCAGTTCTTC	CSAFGAFEGNEQFF	TRBJ2-1	TRBV20-1	.	few
TGCGCCAGCAGCCCAGGGCTCCTAGCCAAAAACATTCAGTACTTC	CASSPGLLAKNIQYF	TRBJ2-4	TRBV5-1	.	.
TGTGCCACCAGCAGGATCGTAGGAGCAACTAATGAAAAACTGTTTTTT	CATSRIVGATNEKLFF	TRBJ1-4	TRBV15	.	many
TGCGCCAGCAGCCAAGTGGCTAGCGGGGGATCCCACGAGCAGTACTTC	CASSQVASGGSHEQYF	TRBJ2-7	TRBV4-1	TRBD2	many
TGTGCCTGGAGTGAAGTGTCATTTAAGACGACCAATCAGCCCCAGCATTTT	CAWSEVSFKTTNQPQHF	TRBJ1-5	TRBV30	.	many
TGTGCTAGTGAAGAAACTGGGGCCAACGTCCTGACTTTC	CASEETGANVLTF	TRBJ2-6	TRBV12-5	.	many
TGTGCCAGCAGCCAAGGGTCTTCGTCGGAGACCCAGTACTTC	CASSQGSSSETQYF	TRBJ2-5	TRBV4-2	.	few
TGTGCCAGCAGTCATAGCGGGGGGACCACAGATACGCAGTATTTT	CASSHSGGTTDTQYF	TRBJ2-3	TRBV12-3/TRBV12-4	TRBD2	.
TGTGCCAGCAGCTCCAATGCCCAGCAAGAGACCCAGTACTTC	CASSSNAQQETQYF	TRBJ2-5	TRBV7-6	.	few
TGTGCCAGCGCCTCTAGGGGGGGGACCGGTGCCCAGTACTTC	CASASRGGTGAQYF	TRBJ2-5	TRBV2	.	.
TGCGCCAGCAGCTTGGATACTACCAAAGGGGCCGAGCAGTACTTC	CASSLDTTKGAEQYF	TRBJ2-7	TRBV5-1	.	.
TGTGCCAGCAGGGGACAGTTTTCCTACGAGCAGTACTTC	CASRGQFSYEQYF	TRBJ2-7	TRBV12-3/TRBV12-4	TRBD1	.
TGCAGCGCTACCCGAGGGACAGGGGGCACTGAAGCTTTCTTT	CSATRGTGGTEAFF	TRBJ1-1	TRBV29-1	TRBD1	many
TGCGCCAGCAGCCAATTGGGGACAGGGGCTTCGGTGCAGTACTTC	CASSQLGTGASVQYF	TRBJ2-7	TRBV4-1	TRBD1	.
TGTGCCAGCAGTAACTGGGGACAGAACACTGAAGCTTTCTTT	CASSNWGQNTEAFF	TRBJ1-1	TRBV6-1	.	many
TGTGCCAGCAGCCAAGATCCCGGCGGGGGGGCCTTAGGAACGCAGTATTTT	CASSQDPGGGALGTQYF	TRBJ2-3	TRBV3-1	TRBD2	.
TGCGCCAGCAGCCAAGAATACAGGGGGAGCGGGGAGCTGTTTTTT	CASSQEYRGSGELFF	TRBJ2-2	TRBV4-1	TRBD1	many
TGTGCCAGCACCCCTAGGGTTTATCTTGCGGGAGAGACCCAGTACTTC	CASTPRVYLAGETQYF	TRBJ2-5	TRBV7-9	.	few
TGTGCCAGCAGTTACTCGGTGGATCGCTACGAGCAGTACTTC	CASSYSVDRYEQYF	TRBJ2-7	TRBV6-5	.	many
TGTGCCTGGAGGGAATCCCTGGGGGGGCGGGCTGAAGCTTTCTTT	CAWRESLGGRAEAFF	TRBJ1-1	TRBV30	.	.
TGTGCCAGCAGCCAAGATCCCTACGAGCAGTACTTC	CASSQDPYEQYF	TRBJ2-7	TRBV3-1	.	few
TGCAGTGCTAGAGGGTTAAGCTGGTACTACAATGAGCAGTTCTTC	CSARGLSWYYNEQFF	TRBJ2-1	TRBV20-1	.	few
TGTGCCAGCCATGACGGGGAGACCCAGTACTTC	CASHDGETQYF	TRBJ2-5	TRBV7-8	.	few
TGTGCCAGCAGTGACGGGGGGCGTTATGAGCAGTTCTTC	CASSDGGRYEQFF	TRBJ2-1	TRBV6-4	.	.
TGCGCCAGCAGCTTGGCTGGGGGCTCCTCCTACGAGCAGTACTTC	CASSLAGGSSYEQYF	TRBJ2-7	TRBV5-1	.	many
TGCAGCGTTGTTCCTCAAGCGGGTGCTAGCACAGATACGCAGTATTTT	CSVVPQAGASTDTQYF	TRBJ2-3	TRBV29-1	.	many
TGTGCCAGCAGTGAAGTAGCGGGAGGGCCAGATACGCAGTATTTT	CASSEVAGGPDTQYF	TRBJ2-3	TRBV6-4	TRBD2	many